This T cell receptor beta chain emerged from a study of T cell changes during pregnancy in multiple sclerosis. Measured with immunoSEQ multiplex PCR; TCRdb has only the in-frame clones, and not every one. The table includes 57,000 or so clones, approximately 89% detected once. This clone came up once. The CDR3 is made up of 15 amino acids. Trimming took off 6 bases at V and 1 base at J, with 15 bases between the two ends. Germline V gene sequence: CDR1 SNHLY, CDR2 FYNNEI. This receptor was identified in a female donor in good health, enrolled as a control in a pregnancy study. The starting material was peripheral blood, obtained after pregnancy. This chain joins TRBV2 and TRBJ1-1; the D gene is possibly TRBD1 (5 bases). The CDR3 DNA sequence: TGTGCCAGCAGCCCAGGGAACCCCGGGAACACTGAAGCTTTCTTT. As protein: CASSPGNPGNTEAFF.